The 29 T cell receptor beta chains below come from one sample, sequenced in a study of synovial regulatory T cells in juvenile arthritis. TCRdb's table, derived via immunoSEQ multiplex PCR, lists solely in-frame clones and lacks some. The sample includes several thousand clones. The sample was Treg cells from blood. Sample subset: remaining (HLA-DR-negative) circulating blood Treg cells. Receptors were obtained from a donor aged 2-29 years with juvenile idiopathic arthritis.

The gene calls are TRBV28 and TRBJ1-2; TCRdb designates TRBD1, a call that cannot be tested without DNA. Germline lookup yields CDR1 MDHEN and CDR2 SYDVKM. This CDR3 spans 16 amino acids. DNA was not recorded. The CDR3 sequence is CASSYMGQGFNYGYTF.

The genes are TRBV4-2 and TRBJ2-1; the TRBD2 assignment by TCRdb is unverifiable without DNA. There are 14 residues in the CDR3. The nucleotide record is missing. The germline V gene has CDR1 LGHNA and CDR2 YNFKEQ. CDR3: CASSQDVEAREQFF.

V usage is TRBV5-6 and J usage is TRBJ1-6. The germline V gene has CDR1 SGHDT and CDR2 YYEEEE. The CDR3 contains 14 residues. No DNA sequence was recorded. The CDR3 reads CASSLGLRASPLHF.

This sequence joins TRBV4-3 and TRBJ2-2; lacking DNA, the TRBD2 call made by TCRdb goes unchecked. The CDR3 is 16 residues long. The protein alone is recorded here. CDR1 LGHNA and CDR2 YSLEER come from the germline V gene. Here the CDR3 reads CASSQVATANTGELFF.

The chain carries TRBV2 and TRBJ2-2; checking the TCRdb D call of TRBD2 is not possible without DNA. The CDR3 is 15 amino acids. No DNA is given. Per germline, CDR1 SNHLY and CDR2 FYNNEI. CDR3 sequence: CASSGTSGITGELFF.

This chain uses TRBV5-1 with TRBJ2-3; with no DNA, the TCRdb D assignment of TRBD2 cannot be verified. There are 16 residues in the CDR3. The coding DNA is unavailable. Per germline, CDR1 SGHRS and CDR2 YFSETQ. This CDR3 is CASSLGLAGGWDTQYF.

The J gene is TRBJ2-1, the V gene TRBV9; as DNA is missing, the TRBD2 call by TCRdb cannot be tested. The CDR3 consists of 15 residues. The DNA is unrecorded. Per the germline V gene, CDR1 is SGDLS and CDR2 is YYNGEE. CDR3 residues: CASSVVEGFYNEQFF.

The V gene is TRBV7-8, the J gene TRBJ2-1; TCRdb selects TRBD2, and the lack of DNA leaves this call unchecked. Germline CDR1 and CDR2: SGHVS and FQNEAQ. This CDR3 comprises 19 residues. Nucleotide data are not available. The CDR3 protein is CASSLDPRTSGRYYNEQFF. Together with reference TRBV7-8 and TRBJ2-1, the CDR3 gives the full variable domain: GAGVSQSPRYKVAKRGQDVALRCDPISGHVSLFWYQQALGQGPEFLTYFQNEAQLDKSGLPSDRFFAERPEGSVSTLKIQRTQQEDSAVYLCASSLDPRTSGRYYNEQFFGPGTRLTVL.

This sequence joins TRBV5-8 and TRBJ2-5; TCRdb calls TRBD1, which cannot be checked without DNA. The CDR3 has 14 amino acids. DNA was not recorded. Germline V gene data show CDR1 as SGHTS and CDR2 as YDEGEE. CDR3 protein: CASSQFRGLETQYF.

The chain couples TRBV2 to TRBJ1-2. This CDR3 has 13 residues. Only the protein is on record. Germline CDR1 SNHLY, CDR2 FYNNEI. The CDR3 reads CASSEKAVRGYTF.

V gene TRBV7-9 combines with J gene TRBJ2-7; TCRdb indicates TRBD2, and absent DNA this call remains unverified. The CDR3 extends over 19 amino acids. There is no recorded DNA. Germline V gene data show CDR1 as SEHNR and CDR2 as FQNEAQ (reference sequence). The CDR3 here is CASTPSAGLAGFASYEQYF.

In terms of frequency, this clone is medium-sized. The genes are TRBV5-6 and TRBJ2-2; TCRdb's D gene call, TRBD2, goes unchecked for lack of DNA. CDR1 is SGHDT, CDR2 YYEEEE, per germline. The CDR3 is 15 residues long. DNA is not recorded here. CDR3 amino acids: CASSLWMSGPGELFF.

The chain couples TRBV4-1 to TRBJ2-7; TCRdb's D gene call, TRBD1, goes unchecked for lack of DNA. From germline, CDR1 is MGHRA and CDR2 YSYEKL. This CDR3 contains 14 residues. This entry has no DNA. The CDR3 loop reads CASSLGQGAYEQYF.

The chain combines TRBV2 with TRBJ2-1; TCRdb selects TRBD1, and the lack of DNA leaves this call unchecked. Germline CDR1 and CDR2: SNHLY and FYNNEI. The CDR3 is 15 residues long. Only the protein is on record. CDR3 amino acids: CASSIRTGGGDEQFF.

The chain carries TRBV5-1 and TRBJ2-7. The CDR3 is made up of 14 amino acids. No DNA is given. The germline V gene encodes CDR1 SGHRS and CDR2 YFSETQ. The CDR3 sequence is CASSFGTSGDEQYF.

The CDR3 here is CASSINGPYEQYF. J is TRBJ2-7 and V is TRBV6-6. This CDR3 is built from 13 residues. No DNA was logged. Germline V gives CDR1 MNHNY, CDR2 SVGAGI (reference sequence).

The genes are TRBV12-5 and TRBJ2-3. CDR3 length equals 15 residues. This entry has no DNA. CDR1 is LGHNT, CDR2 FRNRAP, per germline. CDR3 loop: CASGGGRRLPDTQYF. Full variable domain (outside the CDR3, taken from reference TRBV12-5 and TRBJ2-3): DARVTQTPRHKVTEMGQEVTMRCQPILGHNTVFWYRQTMMQGLELLAYFRNRAPLDDSGMPKDRFSAEMPDATLATLKIQPSEPRDSAVYFCASGGGRRLPDTQYFGPGTRLTVL.

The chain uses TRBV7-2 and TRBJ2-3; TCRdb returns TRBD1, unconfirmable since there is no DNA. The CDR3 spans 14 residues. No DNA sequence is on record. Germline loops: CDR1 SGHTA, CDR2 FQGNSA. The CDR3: CASSLDQGADTQYF.

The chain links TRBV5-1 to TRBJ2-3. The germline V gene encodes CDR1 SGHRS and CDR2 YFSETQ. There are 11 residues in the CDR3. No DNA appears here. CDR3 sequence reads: CASSLGDTQYF.

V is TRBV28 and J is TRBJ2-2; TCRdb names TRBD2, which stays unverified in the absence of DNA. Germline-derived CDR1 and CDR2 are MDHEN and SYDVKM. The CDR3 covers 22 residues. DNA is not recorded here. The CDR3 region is CASSTVITSGRAIYSATGELFF.

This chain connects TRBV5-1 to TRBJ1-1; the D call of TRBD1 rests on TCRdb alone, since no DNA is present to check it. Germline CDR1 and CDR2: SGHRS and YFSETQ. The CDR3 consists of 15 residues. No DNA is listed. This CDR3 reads CASSLIGQRDGKAFF.

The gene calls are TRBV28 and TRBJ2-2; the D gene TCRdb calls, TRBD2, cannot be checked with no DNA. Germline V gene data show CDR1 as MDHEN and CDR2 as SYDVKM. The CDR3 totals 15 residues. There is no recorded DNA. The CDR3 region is CASSPVAGGPGELFF.

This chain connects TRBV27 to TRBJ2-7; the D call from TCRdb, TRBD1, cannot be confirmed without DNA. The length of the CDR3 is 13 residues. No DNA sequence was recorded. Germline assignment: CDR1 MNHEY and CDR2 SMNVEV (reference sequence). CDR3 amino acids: CASGRQETYEQYF.

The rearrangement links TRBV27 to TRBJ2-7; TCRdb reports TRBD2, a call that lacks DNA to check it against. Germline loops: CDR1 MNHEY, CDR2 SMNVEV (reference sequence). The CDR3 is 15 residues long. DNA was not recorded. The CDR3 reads CAKNRGAWDSYEQYF.

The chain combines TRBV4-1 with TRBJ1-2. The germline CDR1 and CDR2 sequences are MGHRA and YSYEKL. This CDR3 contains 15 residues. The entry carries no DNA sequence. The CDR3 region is CASSRSGREPYGYTF.

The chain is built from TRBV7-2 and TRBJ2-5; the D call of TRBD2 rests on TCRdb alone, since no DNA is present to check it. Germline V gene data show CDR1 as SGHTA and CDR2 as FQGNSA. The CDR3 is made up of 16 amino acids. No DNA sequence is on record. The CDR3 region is CASSPVRLASRETQYF.

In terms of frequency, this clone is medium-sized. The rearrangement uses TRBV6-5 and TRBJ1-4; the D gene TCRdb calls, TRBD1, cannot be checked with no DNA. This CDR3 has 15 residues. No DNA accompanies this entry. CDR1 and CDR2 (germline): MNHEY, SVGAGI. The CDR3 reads CASSYDWTGNEKLFF.

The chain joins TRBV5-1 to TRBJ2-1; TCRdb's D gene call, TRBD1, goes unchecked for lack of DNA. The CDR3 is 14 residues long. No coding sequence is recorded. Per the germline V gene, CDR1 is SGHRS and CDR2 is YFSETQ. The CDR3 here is CASSWGSSYNEQFF.

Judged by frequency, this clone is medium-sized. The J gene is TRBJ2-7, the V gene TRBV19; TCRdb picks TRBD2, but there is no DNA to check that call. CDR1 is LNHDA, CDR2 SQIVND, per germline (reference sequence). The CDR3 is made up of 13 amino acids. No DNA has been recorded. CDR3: CASSSQLSYEQYF.